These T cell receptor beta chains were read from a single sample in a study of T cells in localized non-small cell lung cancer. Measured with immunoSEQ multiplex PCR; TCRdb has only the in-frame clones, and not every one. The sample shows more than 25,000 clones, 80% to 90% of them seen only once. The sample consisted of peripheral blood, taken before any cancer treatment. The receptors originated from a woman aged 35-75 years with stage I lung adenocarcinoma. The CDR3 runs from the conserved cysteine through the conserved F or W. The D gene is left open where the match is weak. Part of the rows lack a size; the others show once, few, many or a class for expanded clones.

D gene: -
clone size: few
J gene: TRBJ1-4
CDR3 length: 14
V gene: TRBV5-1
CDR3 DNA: TGCGCCAGCAGCTTGGGACAGATAGATGAAAAACTGTTTTTT
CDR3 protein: CASSLGQIDEKLFF

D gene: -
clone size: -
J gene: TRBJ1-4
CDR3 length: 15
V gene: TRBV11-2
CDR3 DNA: TGTGCCAGCAGCTTTGGTTCTACAACTAATGAAAAACTGTTTTTT
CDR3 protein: CASSFGSTTNEKLFF

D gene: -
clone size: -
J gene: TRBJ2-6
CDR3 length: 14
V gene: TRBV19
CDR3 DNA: TGTGCCAGTAGTCACAGGGCTGGGGCCAACGTCCTGACTTTC
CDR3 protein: CASSHRAGANVLTF

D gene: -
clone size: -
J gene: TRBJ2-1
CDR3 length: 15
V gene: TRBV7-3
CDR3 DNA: TGTGCCAGCAGCTTATCCCGGGACTCCTACAATGAGCAGTTCTTC
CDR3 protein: CASSLSRDSYNEQFF

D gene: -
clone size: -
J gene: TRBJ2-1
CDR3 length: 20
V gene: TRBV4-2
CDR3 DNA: TGTGCCAGCAGCCAAGATCAGCACAAGCAAAAGCCAACTCCTCTTGGTGAGCAGTTCTTC
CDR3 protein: CASSQDQHKQKPTPLGEQFF

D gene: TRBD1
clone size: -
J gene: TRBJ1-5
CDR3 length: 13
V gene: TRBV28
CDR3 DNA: TGTGCCAGCGATACGACAGGGCATCAGCCCCAGCATTTT
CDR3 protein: CASDTTGHQPQHF

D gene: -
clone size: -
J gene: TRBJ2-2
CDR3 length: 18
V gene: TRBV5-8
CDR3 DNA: TGTGCCAGCAGCCGCCGGGGCAGGGGGGTAGATTACACCGGGGAGCTGTTTTTT
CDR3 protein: CASSRRGRGVDYTGELFF

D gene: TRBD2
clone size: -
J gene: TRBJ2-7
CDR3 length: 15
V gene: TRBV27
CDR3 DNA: TGTGCCAGCAGTAGTCCGGGACTAGCGCAAAACGAGCAGTACTTC
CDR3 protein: CASSSPGLAQNEQYF

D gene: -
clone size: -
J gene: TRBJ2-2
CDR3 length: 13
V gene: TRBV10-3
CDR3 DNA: TGTGCCATCTTGGATCAGGGGATCGGGGAGCTGTTTTTT
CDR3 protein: CAILDQGIGELFF

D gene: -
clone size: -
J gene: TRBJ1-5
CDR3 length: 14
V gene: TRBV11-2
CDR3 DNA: TGTGCCAGCAGCTTCCAGGGTTCAGGTCAGCCCCAGCATTTT
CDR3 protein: CASSFQGSGQPQHF

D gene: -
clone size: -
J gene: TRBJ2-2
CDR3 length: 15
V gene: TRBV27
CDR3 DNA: TGTGCCAGCAGTCCACTATCCACTGTGTACGGGGAGCTGTTTTTT
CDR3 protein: CASSPLSTVYGELFF

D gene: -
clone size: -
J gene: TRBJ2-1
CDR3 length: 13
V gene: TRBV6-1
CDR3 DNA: TGTGCCAGCAGCCGCACTAGGCACAATGAGCAGTTCTTC
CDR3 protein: CASSRTRHNEQFF

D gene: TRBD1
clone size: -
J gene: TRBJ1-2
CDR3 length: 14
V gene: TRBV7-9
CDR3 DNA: TGTGCCAGCACCACAGGGGCGGTTAACTATGGCTACACCTTC
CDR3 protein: CASTTGAVNYGYTF

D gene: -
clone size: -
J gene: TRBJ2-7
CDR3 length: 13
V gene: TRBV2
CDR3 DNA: TGTGCCAGCAGTGAAGTAGCAGGGGTCGAGCAGTACTTC
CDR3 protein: CASSEVAGVEQYF

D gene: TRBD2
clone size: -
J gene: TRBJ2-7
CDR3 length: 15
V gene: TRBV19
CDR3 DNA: TGTGCCAGTAGTGAGGGGACTAGCGGAGCCTACGAGCAGTACTTC
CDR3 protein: CASSEGTSGAYEQYF

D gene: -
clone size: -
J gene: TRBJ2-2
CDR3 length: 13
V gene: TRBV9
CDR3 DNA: TGTGCCAGCAGCGTAGAAGTGTTCGGGGAGCTGTTTTTT
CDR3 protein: CASSVEVFGELFF

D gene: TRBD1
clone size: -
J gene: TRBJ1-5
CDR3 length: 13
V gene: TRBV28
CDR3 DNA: TGTGCCACAGATGGACAGGACAATCAGCCCCAGCATTTT
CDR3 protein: CATDGQDNQPQHF

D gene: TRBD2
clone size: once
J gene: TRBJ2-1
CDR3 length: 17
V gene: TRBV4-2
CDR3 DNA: TGTGCCAGCAGCCTGGGGACTAGCGGGAACAGAGGGAATGAGCAGTTCTTC
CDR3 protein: CASSLGTSGNRGNEQFF

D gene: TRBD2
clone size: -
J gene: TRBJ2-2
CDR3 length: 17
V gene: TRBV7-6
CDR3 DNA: TGTGCCAGCAGCTTAGGAAGACTAGCGGGCTACACCGGGGAGCTGTTTTTT
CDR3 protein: CASSLGRLAGYTGELFF

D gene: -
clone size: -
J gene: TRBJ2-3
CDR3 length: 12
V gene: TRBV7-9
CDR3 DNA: TGTGCCAGCAGCTATAGCACAGATACGCAGTATTTT
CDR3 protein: CASSYSTDTQYF